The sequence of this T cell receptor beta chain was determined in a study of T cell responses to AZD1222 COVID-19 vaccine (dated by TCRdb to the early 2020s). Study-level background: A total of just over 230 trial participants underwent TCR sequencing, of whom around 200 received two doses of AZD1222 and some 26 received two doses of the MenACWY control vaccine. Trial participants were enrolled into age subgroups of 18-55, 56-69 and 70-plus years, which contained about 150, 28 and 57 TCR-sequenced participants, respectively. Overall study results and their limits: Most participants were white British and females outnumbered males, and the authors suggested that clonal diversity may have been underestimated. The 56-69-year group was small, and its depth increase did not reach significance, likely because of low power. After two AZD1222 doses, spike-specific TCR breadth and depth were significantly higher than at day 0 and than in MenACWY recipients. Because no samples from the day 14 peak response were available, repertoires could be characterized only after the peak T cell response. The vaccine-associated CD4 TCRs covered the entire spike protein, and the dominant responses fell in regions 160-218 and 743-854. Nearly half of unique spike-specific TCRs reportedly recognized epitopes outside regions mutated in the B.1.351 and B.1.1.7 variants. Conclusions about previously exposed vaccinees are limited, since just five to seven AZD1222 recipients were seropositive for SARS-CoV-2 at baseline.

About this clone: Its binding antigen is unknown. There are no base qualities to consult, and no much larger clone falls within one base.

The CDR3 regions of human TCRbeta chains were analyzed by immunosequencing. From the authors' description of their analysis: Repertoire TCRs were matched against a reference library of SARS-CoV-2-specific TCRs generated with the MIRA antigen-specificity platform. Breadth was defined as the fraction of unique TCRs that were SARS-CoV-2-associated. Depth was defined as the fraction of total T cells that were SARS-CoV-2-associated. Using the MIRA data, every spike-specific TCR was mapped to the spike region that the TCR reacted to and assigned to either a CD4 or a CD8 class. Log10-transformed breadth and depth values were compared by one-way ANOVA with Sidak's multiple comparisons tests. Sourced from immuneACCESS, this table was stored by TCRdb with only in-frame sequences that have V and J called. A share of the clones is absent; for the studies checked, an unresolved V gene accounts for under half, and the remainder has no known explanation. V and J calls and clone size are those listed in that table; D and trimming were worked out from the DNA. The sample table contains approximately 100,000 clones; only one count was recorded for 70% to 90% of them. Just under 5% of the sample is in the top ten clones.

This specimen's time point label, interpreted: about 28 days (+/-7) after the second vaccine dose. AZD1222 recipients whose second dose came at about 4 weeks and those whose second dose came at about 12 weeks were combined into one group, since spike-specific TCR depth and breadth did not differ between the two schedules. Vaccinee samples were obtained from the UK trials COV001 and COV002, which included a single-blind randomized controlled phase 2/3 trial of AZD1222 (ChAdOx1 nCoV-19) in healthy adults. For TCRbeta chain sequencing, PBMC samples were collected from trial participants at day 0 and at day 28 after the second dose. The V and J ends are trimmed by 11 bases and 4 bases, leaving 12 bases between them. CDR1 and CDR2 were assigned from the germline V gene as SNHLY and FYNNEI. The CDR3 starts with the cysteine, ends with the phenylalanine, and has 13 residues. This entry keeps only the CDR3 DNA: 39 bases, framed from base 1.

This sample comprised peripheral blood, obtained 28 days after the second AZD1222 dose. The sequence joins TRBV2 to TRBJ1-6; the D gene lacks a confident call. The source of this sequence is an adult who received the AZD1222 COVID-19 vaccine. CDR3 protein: CASRPRYNSPLHF. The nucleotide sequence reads TGTGCCTCCAGACCCAGGTATAATTCACCCCTCCACTTT.